This T cell receptor (beta chain) comes out of a study of glioma-infiltrating T cells. Study outcomes and limitations: Only very few CDR3 sequences appeared in both tissue and blood. Above-expected tissue-blood divergence occurred in all gliomas, most in low-grade ones.

The V gene's germline CDR1 is SGHAT and CDR2 FQNNGV. This CDR3 is built from 16 residues. The ends lost 5 bases at V and 0 bases at J; junction bases unmatched: 6. The iRepertoire nested amplicon-rescue multiplex PCR amplified TCR alpha and beta CDR3s from RNA. Input was about 85-400 ng of tissue mRNA or PBMC total RNA. A single record per CDR3 protein comes from TCRdb applying MiXCR to the multiplex PCR reads. The sample includes around 190,000 distinct CDR3 sequences, 30% to 40% of them seen just once. A remark on this clonotype: Its cognate antigen is unknown.

The rearrangement joins TRBV11-2 to TRBJ1-4; 7 nucleotides line up with TRBD1. The clonotype was recovered from a human donor with low-grade glioma or glioblastoma, undergoing nonglioma brain surgery, or in good health (not recorded which). Material: glioma tissue, nonneoplastic brain tissue, or PBMCs (not recorded which). This chain's CDR3 is CASSNQQGSTNEKLFF. For the CDR3, the DNA is TGTGCCAGCAGCAATCAACAGGGGTCAACTAATGAAAAACTGTTTTTT.